This T cell receptor beta chain was recorded in a study of cytomegalovirus exposure and HLA in healthy donors. Looking at the study overall: From some 180 million T cells, an earlier analysis saw some 120 million unique TCR beta sequences.

Vbeta (60) and Jbeta (13) primers were used in the PCR. Study processing details: Later, an analysis found 80 million or so unique TCR beta chains, and approximately 10 million of these were shared. The method was immunoSEQ multiplex PCR; TCRdb's version includes in-frame clones alone and lacks a portion of them. That table gives V, J and clone size, and the DNA gave D and trimming. Of around 140,000 clones listed, roughly 80% are singletons. Trimming pared 0 bases from V and 10 bases from J, leaving 11 bases between. Germline V lookup: CDR1 SGHRS, CDR2 YFSETQ. The CDR3 is made up of 14 amino acids. The genes are TRBV5-1 and TRBJ1-6; D call uncertain. This sequence originates from a woman under 40 in good health and CMV-seronegative. The material sequenced was PBMCs. The CDR3 reads CASSLVGSRSPLHF. DNA of the CDR3: TGCGCCAGCAGCTTGGTTGGGTCTAGGTCACCCCTCCACTTT.